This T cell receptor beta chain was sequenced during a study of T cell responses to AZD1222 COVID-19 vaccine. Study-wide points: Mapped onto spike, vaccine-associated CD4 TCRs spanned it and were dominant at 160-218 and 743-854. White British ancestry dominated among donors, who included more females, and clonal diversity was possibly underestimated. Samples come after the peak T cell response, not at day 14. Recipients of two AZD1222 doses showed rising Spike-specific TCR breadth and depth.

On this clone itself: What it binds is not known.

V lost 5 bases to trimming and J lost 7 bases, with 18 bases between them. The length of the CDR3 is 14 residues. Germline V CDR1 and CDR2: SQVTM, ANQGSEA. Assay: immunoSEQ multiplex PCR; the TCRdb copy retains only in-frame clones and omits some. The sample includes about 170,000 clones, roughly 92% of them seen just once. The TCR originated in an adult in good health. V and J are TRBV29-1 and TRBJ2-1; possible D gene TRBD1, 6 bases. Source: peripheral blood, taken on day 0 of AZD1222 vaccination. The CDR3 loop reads CSVSMGAVGNEQFF. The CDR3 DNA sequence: TGCAGCGTTTCCATGGGGGCAGTCGGGAATGAGCAGTTCTTC.